This record looks at one TCR beta chain sequence and its context. The target antigen is unknown. The V gene lost 2 bases and the J gene lost 4 bases, with 9 bases spanning the gap. This CDR3 region has 13 residues. The germline V gene encodes CDR1 GTSNPN and CDR2 SVGIG (reference sequence). This record belongs to a study of CD8 T cells in Susac syndrome. Sequencing of TCR beta was undertaken in CD8+ and CD4+ T cells derived from blood. Bulk CD8+ and CD4+ cells came from magnetic negative isolation; CD8+ TEMRA by FACS. Study findings and constraints: An acknowledgment was made by the study that its TCR sequencing and HLA analysis involved relatively few individuals.

RNA, at about 0.45 to 1 ug, was reverse transcribed with random hexamers. The CDR3 of TCR beta was amplified by immunoSEQ multiplex PCR across 54 Vbeta and 13 Jbeta. In TCRdb, the immunoSEQ multiplex PCR reads were re-called with MiXCR into one record per CDR3 protein. The sample lists about 71,000 distinct CDR3 sequences; roughly 95% were seen once. Sequenced: CD4+ T cells from PBMCs. V gene TRBV30 combines with J gene TRBJ1-5; no definite D call. This TCR derives from a human donor with multiple sclerosis. The CDR3 spells CAWSSEENQPQHF. DNA of the CDR3: TGTGCCTGGAGTTCGGAGGAGAATCAGCCCCAGCATTTT.